These 26 T cell receptor beta chains share one sample of origin, sequenced in a study of blood T cell repertoires in COVID-19. The repertoire was sequenced with immunoSEQ multiplex PCR; TCRdb's copy has only in-frame clones and lacks some. The data show 280,000 or so clones, around 87% seen once. The sequencing sample was made of peripheral blood. Receptors were obtained from a woman in her 30s who had recovered from COVID-19.

This sequence joins TRBV11-2 and TRBJ2-5, with D possibly matching TRBD2 (5 bases). The germline gives CDR1 SGHAT, CDR2 FQNNGV. The CDR3 is 14 amino acids. With 3 bases removed from V and 5 bases from J, the gap between germline ends came to 13 bases. This chain's CDR3 is CASSFGPTGETQYF. The CDR3 nucleotides are TGTGCCAGCAGCTTCGGACCTACGGGGGAGACCCAGTACTTC.

The chain carries TRBV5-1 and TRBJ1-5, with D perhaps matching TRBD1 (6 bases). This CDR3 has 15 residues. Germline-derived CDR1 and CDR2 are SGHRS and YFSETQ. Trimming removed 1 base at V and 5 bases at J, with 13 bases between. The CDR3 nucleotides read TGCGCCAGCAGCTTGTATTCAGGGGTCGATCAGCCCCAGCATTTT. Translated, it gives CASSLYSGVDQPQHF.

This chain connects TRBV20-1 to TRBJ1-1; tentative D call: TRBD1 (5 bases). The CDR3 is made up of 17 amino acids. The V and J ends lost 3 bases and 1 base respectively, with 21 bases between them. The V gene's germline CDR1 is DFQATT and CDR2 SNEGSKA (reference sequence). CDR3 sequence: CSASHLNPGLQNTEAFF. The CDR3 region has the DNA TGCAGTGCTAGTCATCTAAACCCGGGACTTCAGAACACTGAAGCTTTCTTT.

The chain couples TRBV9 to TRBJ1-2; no firm D call. This CDR3 spans 11 amino acids. Germline loops: CDR1 SGDLS, CDR2 YYNGEE. V lost 4 bases to trimming and J lost 13 bases, with 14 bases between them. CDR3 DNA sequence: TGTGCCAGCAGCCCGGGGTCGGAGCTCACCTTC. This translates into CASSPGSELTF.

This clone has only one observation. The V and J genes are TRBV19 and TRBJ2-1; 9 nucleotides agree with TRBD2. Germline loops: CDR1 LNHDA, CDR2 SQIVND (reference sequence). The CDR3 is 20 residues long. V shed 0 bases and J 8 bases; nucleotides not matched to a gene: 20. DNA for the CDR3: TGTGCCAGTAGTATAGATCTGGGGCGGTGGGCGGGAGGGCCTCCATATGAGCAGTTCTTC. This translates into CASSIDLGRWAGGPPYEQFF.

The chain uses TRBV14 and TRBJ2-3; 8 bases match TRBD2. The length of the CDR3 is 13 residues. V lost 1 base and J lost 10; bases outside the gene matches: 4. Germline V CDR1 and CDR2: SGHDN, FVKESK. CDR3 sequence (DNA): TGTGCCAGCAGCCAAGGCACGGGGGGGGCGCAGTATTTT. As protein: CASSQGTGGAQYF.

This sequence joins TRBV6-5 and TRBJ1-2; 8 nucleotides align to TRBD1. This CDR3 contains 13 residues. The V segment lost 6 bases and the J segment 8 bases; nucleotides outside the gene matches: 8. Germline V gene sequence: CDR1 MNHEY, CDR2 SVGAGI. The CDR3 here is CASRSGQGGGYTF. CDR3 sequence (DNA): TGTGCCAGCAGATCTGGACAGGGTGGCGGCTACACCTTC.

The V and J genes are TRBV6-1 and TRBJ2-5, with 11 bases lining up with TRBD2. Per the germline V gene, CDR1 is MNHNS and CDR2 is SASEGT. This CDR3 spans 18 amino acids. V shed 1 base, J shed 0 bases, and the junction held 7 bases outside the gene matches. This CDR3 is CASSEEVAGGLYQETQYF. The CDR3 DNA is TGTGCCAGCAGTGAAGAAGTAGCGGGGGGGCTGTACCAAGAGACCCAGTACTTC.

This clone was recorded once. The rearrangement joins TRBV27 to TRBJ1-3; perhaps TRBD1 as D (5 bases). The V and J ends lost 8 bases and 3 bases respectively, with 14 bases between them. From germline, CDR1 is MNHEY and CDR2 SMNVEV (reference sequence). The CDR3 runs 14 residues. The CDR3 sequence is CASRGSVGGNTIYF. As DNA, the CDR3 is TGTGCCAGCCGGGGGTCGGTTGGTGGAAACACCATATATTTT.

This chain connects TRBV27 to TRBJ2-7, with 9 bases fitting TRBD1. Trimming removed 4 bases from V and 4 bases from J; junction bases left unmatched: 2. Germline V CDR1 and CDR2: MNHEY, SMNVEV (reference sequence). CDR3 length: 13 amino acids. CDR3 coding DNA: TGTGCCAGCAGTTGGGGGACAGGGTACGAGCAGTACTTC. This encodes CASSWGTGYEQYF.

This clone occurred once. This chain links TRBV14 with TRBJ1-1, with a weak D call TRBD1 (6 bases). The germline CDR1 and CDR2 sequences are SGHDN and FVKESK. This CDR3 contains 16 residues. V lost 1 base to trimming and J lost 2 bases, with 14 bases between them. The CDR3 region has the DNA TGTGCCAGCAGCCAAGTAGGGGGGGCAATTAACACTGAAGCTTTCTTT. Protein: CASSQVGGAINTEAFF. Full variable domain (outside the CDR3, taken from reference TRBV14 and TRBJ1-1): EAGVTQFPSHSVIEKGQTVTLRCDPISGHDNLYWYRRVMGKEIKFLLHFVKESKQDESGMPNNRFLAERTGGTYSTLKVQPAELEDSGVYFCASSQVGGAINTEAFFGQGTRLTVV.

The chain uses TRBV7-9 and TRBJ2-5, with TRBD1 identical over 9 bases. The junction had 9 bases not matched to a gene; V was cut back by 4 bases and J by 3 bases. The CDR3 runs 16 residues. The germline CDR1 and CDR2 sequences are SEHNR and FQNEAQ (reference sequence). The CDR3 here is CASSSQGQGIEETQYF. As DNA, the CDR3 is TGTGCCAGCAGCTCCCAAGGACAGGGGATAGAAGAGACCCAGTACTTC. The whole variable domain, filled in from reference TRBV7-9 and TRBJ2-5, reads DTGVSQNPRHKITKRGQNVTFRCDPISEHNRLYWYRQTLGQGPEFLTYFQNEAQLEKSRLLSDRFSAERPKGSFSTLEIQRTEQGDSAMYLCASSSQGQGIEETQYFGPGTRLLVL.

V and J are TRBV11-3 and TRBJ2-3; 8 bases map to TRBD1. With 1 base clipped from V and 6 bases from J, the junction kept 3 bases outside the gene matches. The CDR3 contains 14 residues. Germline-derived CDR1 and CDR2 are SGHNT and YENEEA. CDR3 in DNA: TGTGCCAGCAGCTTAGTTCAGGGGGCGGATACGCAGTATTTT. Protein: CASSLVQGADTQYF.

The chain joins TRBV12-5 to TRBJ2-1, with 7 bases lining up with TRBD2. Germline V CDR1 and CDR2: LGHNT, FRNRAP. V lost 6 bases and J lost 0; bases outside the gene matches: 2. The CDR3 runs 14 residues. The CDR3 spells CASGSGGSYNEQFF. The CDR3 DNA reads as TGTGCTAGTGGCTCGGGGGGCTCCTACAATGAGCAGTTCTTC.

The chain has TRBV18 and TRBJ2-3; TRBD2 is a possible D gene (5 bases). Deletions cut 6 bases from V and 0 bases from J, with 16 bases between. There are 16 residues in the CDR3. Germline CDR1 KGHSH, CDR2 LQKENI. CDR3 loop: CASSYLSGSSTDTQYF. The CDR3 DNA follows: TGTGCCAGCTCCTACCTCTCGGGGTCAAGCACAGATACGCAGTATTTT.

The gene calls are TRBV11-3 and TRBJ2-3; D is undetermined. The germline CDR1 and CDR2 sequences are SGHNT and YENEEA. V gave up 3 bases and J gave up 4 bases, with 8 bases separating them. CDR3 size: 13 residues. The CDR3, as DNA: TGTGCCAGCAGCTTGCTTGCAGCAGATACGCAGTATTTT. Its protein is CASSLLAADTQYF.

This chain links TRBV28 with TRBJ2-7; 10 nucleotides match TRBD2. The CDR3 is 13 residues long. Germline CDR1 is MDHEN and CDR2 is SYDVKM. The V gene end was trimmed by 7 bases and the J gene end by 3 bases; junction bases not matched to a gene: 3. CDR3: CASTGTSDYEQYF. The CDR3 region has the DNA TGTGCCAGCACCGGGACTAGCGACTACGAGCAGTACTTC.

This rearrangement joins TRBV7-2 to TRBJ2-7, with D unclear. From germline, CDR1 is SGHTA and CDR2 FQGNSA. CDR3 size: 15 residues. The V and J ends lost 2 bases and 3 bases respectively, with 14 bases between them. DNA for the CDR3: TGTGCCAGCAGCTTAAATACTGAGAACCTCTACGAGCAGTACTTC. Its protein product is CASSLNTENLYEQYF.

The chain is built from TRBV9 and TRBJ2-1; 8 bases are a match to TRBD2. The CDR3 has 15 amino acids. CDR1 and CDR2 from the germline V gene are SGDLS and YYNGEE. The V and J ends lost 2 bases and 4 bases, in that order; junction bases with no gene match: 5. In DNA, the CDR3 is TGTGCCAGCAGCGTCTCGACTAGCGAATACAATGAGCAGTTCTTC. It codes for CASSVSTSEYNEQFF.

Here the CDR3 DNA reads TGTGCCAGCAGCAGACAGGGAACTGGGGCCAACGTCCTGACTTTC. Its protein is CASSRQGTGANVLTF. The rearrangement uses TRBV6-6 and TRBJ2-6, with TRBD1 matching 7 bases. V shed 6 bases, J shed 2 bases, and the junction held 4 bases outside the gene matches. From germline, CDR1 is MNHNY and CDR2 SVGAGI (reference sequence). This CDR3 has 15 residues.

V usage is TRBV11-2 and J usage is TRBJ1-2; the D is unclear. This CDR3 spans 15 amino acids. With 3 bases removed from V and 5 bases from J, the gap between germline ends came to 16 bases. Germline CDR1 is SGHAT and CDR2 is FQNNGV. CDR3 nucleotide sequence: TGTGCCAGCAGCTTTTCCGGGTTGGTTCGGTATGGCTACACCTTC. Protein product: CASSFSGLVRYGYTF.

The rearrangement joins TRBV3-1 (or the pseudogene TRBV3-2) to TRBJ1-6, with 7 positions matching TRBD1. The CDR3 loop spans 16 amino acids. Germline CDR1 reads LGHDT; CDR2 reads YNNKEL (reference sequence). V trimming: 0 bases; J trimming: 8 bases; junction bases outside the gene matches: 7. CDR3 region: CASSQDPTGRHSPLHF. DNA of the CDR3: TGTGCCAGCAGCCAAGATCCGACAGGGAGGCATTCACCCCTCCACTTT.

This sequence joins TRBV2 and TRBJ2-2, with D possibly matching TRBD2 (6 bases). Trimming shortened V by 0 bases and J by 4 bases, and 12 bases separated the two germline ends. The CDR3 spans 16 residues. Germline V gene sequence: CDR1 SNHLY, CDR2 FYNNEI. The CDR3 DNA is TGTGCCAGCAGTGAAGCAATTGGGGGGTTCACCGGGGAGCTGTTTTTT. Its translation: CASSEAIGGFTGELFF.

The chain links TRBV30 to TRBJ2-3, with a tentative D call TRBD2 (7 bases). CDR1 is GTSNPN, CDR2 SVGIG, per germline (reference sequence). The CDR3 consists of 16 residues. V was pared by 2 bases and J by 6 bases, with 21 bases between. Here the CDR3 reads CAWSIEGGVSGDTQYF. The CDR3 region has the DNA TGTGCCTGGAGTATCGAAGGGGGGGTCAGTGGGGATACGCAGTATTTT.

This chain links TRBV28 with TRBJ2-7; 9 bases are shared with TRBD2. This CDR3 is 15 amino acids long. Unmatched junction bases numbered 4, after V lost 2 bases and J lost 2 bases. CDR1 and CDR2 from the germline V gene are MDHEN and SYDVKM. For the CDR3, the DNA is TGTGCCAGCAGTTTAGAGGCGGGAGGGCCCTACGAGCAGTACTTC. As protein: CASSLEAGGPYEQYF. Full variable domain (rest looked up from reference TRBV28 and TRBJ2-7): DVKVTQSSRYLVKRTGEKVFLECVQDMDHENMFWYRQDPGLGLRLIYFSYDVKMKEKGDIPEGYSVSREKKERFSLILESASTNQTSMYLCASSLEAGGPYEQYFGPGTRLTVT.

The chain recombines TRBV27 with TRBJ2-5; weak D call: TRBD1 (5 bases). The CDR3 covers 15 residues. V shed 3 bases and J shed 6 bases, with 17 bases lying between them. Germline CDR1 is MNHEY and CDR2 is SMNVEV (reference sequence). The CDR3 sequence is CASSFGDSLPQTQYF. The CDR3 coding sequence is TGTGCCAGCAGTTTTGGAGACAGCCTTCCACAGACCCAGTACTTC.